The next 14 T cell receptor beta chains were all read from a single sample in a study of tumor-infiltrating lymphocytes in primary liver carcinoma. Total RNA and DNA came together from approximately 20-30 mg of bulk tissue without cell sorting. TCR beta cDNA came from roughly 0.45 ug total RNA, primed with a constant-region primer. Employing slightly modified ARM-PCR, three nested multiplex PCR rounds were run, and these gave rise to the TCR beta libraries. Researchers ran the first two PCR rounds for roughly 11 cycles each with TRBV1-TRBV30 forward primers and a C-beta reverse primer. A single record per CDR3 protein comes from TCRdb applying MiXCR to the multiplex PCR reads. This table has around 81,000 distinct CDR3 sequences, 71% appearing once. Sequencing input: liver tumor tissue from sampling region 4. Sample subset: tumor region T4, right-lateral pole. These TCRs come from a woman in her sixties with primary liver carcinoma and hepatitis B virus infection.

About this clonotype itself: Compared with germline, one end of the junction differs, possibly owing to a read error. This chain links TRBV29-1 with TRBJ1-2, with no clear D. This CDR3 is built from 11 residues. Germline V gene sequence: CDR1 SQVTM, CDR2 ANQGSEA. CDR3 in amino acids: CSVVSTAFTVF. The CDR3 DNA reads as TGCAGCGTGGTTTCAACGGCCTTTACTGTCTTC.

The rearrangement uses TRBV6-5 and TRBJ1-1, with 8 bases that match TRBD1. The germline V gene encodes CDR1 MNHEY and CDR2 SVGAGI. The junction had 14 bases not matched to a gene; V was cut back by 2 bases and J by 6 bases. There are 17 residues in the CDR3. CDR3 sequence reads: CASSYAYRGSEYPEAFF. Written as DNA, the CDR3 is TGTGCCAGCAGTTACGCCTACAGGGGGTCCGAGTACCCTGAAGCTTTCTTT.

Concerning this clonotype itself: An end of the junction does not agree with germline; a read error may underlie this. This rearrangement joins TRBV4-2 to TRBJ2-2; tentatively, D is TRBD1 or TRBD2 (6 bases each). The CDR3 is 17 amino acids. Germline-derived CDR1 and CDR2 are LGHNA and YNFKEQ. Here the CDR3 reads CASNPATSSQQGGELFF. For the CDR3, the DNA is TGTGCCAGCAACCCAGCCACTAGCTCCCAACAGGGCGGGGAACTGTTTTTT.

The chain recombines TRBV6-1 with TRBJ2-7, with D perhaps assigned TRBD1 or TRBD2 (6 bases each). CDR3 length: 15 amino acids. The ends were cut back, 7 bases at V and 2 bases at J, with 18 bases in the middle. Germline CDR1 reads MNHNS; CDR2 reads SASEGT. The CDR3 DNA is TGTGCCAGCAACCCAACGGAGGGGGATACCTACGAGCAGTACTTC. The encoded protein is CASNPTEGDTYEQYF.

Concerning this clonotype itself: The junction does not match germline at one end; this may be a read error. The genes are TRBV4-1 and TRBJ2-1; possibly TRBD2 for D (5 bases). The CDR3 runs 15 residues. Per the germline V gene, CDR1 is MGHRA and CDR2 is YSYEKL. DNA of the CDR3: TGCACCAGCAGCCAAGCCGAGGGCTCCTACAACGAGCAGTTCTTC. Its protein product is CTSSQAEGSYNEQFF.

This clonotype was seen at least ten times. The V and J genes are TRBV29-1 and TRBJ2-1; no clear D gene. Trimming took 4 bases from V and 0 from J, leaving 4 bases between them. The germline V gene has CDR1 SQVTM and CDR2 ANQGSEA. The CDR3 consists of 12 residues. The CDR3 loop is CSVVSSYNEQFF. The CDR3 nucleotides read TGCAGCGTTGTCAGCTCCTACAATGAGCAGTTCTTC.

As concerns this clonotype: No conserved phenylalanine or tryptophan is present at the end of the CDR3, so a read error is the likely explanation. The limits of the CDR3 on the DNA are not certain, so only TCRdb's listed CDR3 is given. This rearrangement joins TRBV6-5 to TRBJ2-7; TRBD1 is the table's D call, not checked against the DNA. CDR1 is MNHEY, CDR2 SVGAGI, per germline. The CDR3 is 14 amino acids in total, end residues counted. CDR3: CASQGSLGHNEQYL.

A remark on this clonotype: A much more abundant neighbour one base away suggests this may be a read error. This chain uses TRBV7-9 with TRBJ1-6; possible D gene TRBD1, 5 bases. The CDR3 is 17 amino acids. Germline-derived CDR1 and CDR2 are SEHNR and FQNEAQ (reference sequence). Trimming cost V 4 bases and J 6 bases, with 19 bases left between them. The chain's CDR3 is CASSSYRRQESNSPLHF. In DNA form, the CDR3 reads TGTGCCAGCAGCTCCTACAGGAGGCAGGAGAGTAATTCACCCCTCCACTTT.

Points on this clonotype: No conserved phenylalanine or tryptophan ends this CDR3, so it is likely a read error. The V call is TRBV5-1, the J call TRBJ2-7, with no clear D. The CDR3 runs 14 residues. Trimming left V 1 base short and J 8 bases short, with 16 bases between. CDR1 is SGHRS, CDR2 YFSETQ, per germline. The CDR3 DNA follows: TGCGCCAGCAGCTTGATCGCCACTGCGCGCAAGCAGTACTCC. Protein product: CASSLIATARKQYS.

As for this clonotype: The junction and the germline gene differ at one end; a read error may be behind it. Here the CDR3 reads CAGSPIPGQGGSNTGELFF. The CDR3 DNA is TGTGCCGGCAGCCCCATTCCGGGACAGGGAGGGAGTAACACCGGGGAGCTGTTTTTT. This chain connects TRBV7-8 to TRBJ2-2, with 9 bases matching TRBD1. The CDR3 extends over 19 amino acids. Germline lookup yields CDR1 SGHVS and CDR2 FQNEAQ.

About this clonotype: One end of the junction fails to match germline, which may point to a read error. The chain is built from TRBV6-6 and TRBJ2-3, with D uncertain. Germline loops: CDR1 MNHNY, CDR2 SVGAGI (reference sequence). The CDR3 totals 15 residues. The CDR3 DNA reads as TGTGCCGGCAGTTACGGCGCGCGTCGCACAGATACGCAGTATTTT. It codes for CAGSYGARRTDTQYF.

About this clonotype itself: Because the CDR3 is missing its conserved closing phenylalanine or tryptophan, this is likely a read error. This chain uses TRBV10-1 with TRBJ2-1; 7 bases agree with TRBD2. V shed 0 bases, J shed 4 bases, and the junction held 3 bases outside the gene matches. This CDR3 is built from 15 residues. From germline, CDR1 is WNHNN and CDR2 SYGVQD (reference sequence). The CDR3 protein is CASSESTSRYNEQFS. The CDR3 bases are TGCGCCAGCAGTGAGTCGACTAGCAGGTACAATGAGCAGTTCTCC.

V and J are TRBV29-1 and TRBJ1-2; 8 bases are a match to TRBD1. With 3 bases clipped from V and 8 bases from J, the junction kept 5 bases outside the gene matches. The germline V gene has CDR1 SQVTM and CDR2 ANQGSEA. The CDR3 spans 12 residues. The CDR3: CSVDDRGNGYTF. CDR3 DNA sequence: TGCAGCGTTGATGACAGGGGCAACGGCTACACCTTC.

Notes on this clonotype: At one of its ends the junction is not consistent with the germline gene, which may arise from a read error. The rearrangement joins TRBV4-1 to TRBJ1-5, with 7 nucleotides matching TRBD1. Germline V gives CDR1 MGHRA, CDR2 YSYEKL. The length of the CDR3 is 14 residues. CDR3 loop: CASSLEQGWQPHHF. CDR3 nucleotides: TGTGCCAGCAGTCTAGAACAGGGGTGGCAGCCCCATCATTTT.